This T cell receptor beta chain was found in a study of siplizumab effects on memory and regulatory T cells. General observations from the study: It seemed that naive T cells were more diverse than memory cells and were major contributors to the alloresponse. It was not possible to assign a naive or memory phenotype to roughly 80-97% of proliferating CD4+ or CD8+ clones. Siplizumab brought about a significant reduction in alloreactive sequences traceable to unstimulated CD4+ memory cells.

Note on this clone: The antigen is unknown.

V shed 0 bases and J shed 11 bases, with 10 bases lying between them. The CDR3 is 12 amino acids. Germline V CDR1 and CDR2: SGHDN, FVKESK. Method: immunoSEQ multiplex PCR; TCRdb's copy keeps in-frame clones and lacks some. This table has 100,000 or so clones, 75% to 95% appearing once. The chain combines TRBV14 with TRBJ1-1; weak D call: TRBD1 (5 bases). Sequencing was done on a sample of CD4+ T cells sorted from blood. The sequence was collected from a human donor in good health. CDR3 sequence reads: CASSQDSRDAFF. The CDR3 DNA reads as TGTGCCAGCAGCCAAGATAGCAGGGACGCTTTCTTT.